This TCR beta chain was sequenced for a study of cytomegalovirus exposure and HLA in healthy donors. Details on this clone: One end of the junction is discordant with germline, which a read error may explain. Within the sample, other DNA sequences also encode this same CDR3.

The PCR ran on 60 Vbeta and 13 Jbeta primers. TCRdb keeps only in-frame clones here, not all; method: immunoSEQ multiplex PCR. The sample lists about 100,000 clones, more than 65% occurring once. CDR3 size: 12 residues. The germline CDR1 and CDR2 sequences are SQVTM and ANQGSEA. This TCR came from a male donor in good health and CMV-seronegative. Sequencing was done on a sample of PBMCs. This chain uses TRBV29-1 with TRBJ2-2; weak D call: TRBD1 (6 bases). CDR3 residues: CSVGQTTGELFF. In DNA form, the CDR3 reads TGCAGTGTTGGACAGACCACCGGGGAGCTGTTTTTT.